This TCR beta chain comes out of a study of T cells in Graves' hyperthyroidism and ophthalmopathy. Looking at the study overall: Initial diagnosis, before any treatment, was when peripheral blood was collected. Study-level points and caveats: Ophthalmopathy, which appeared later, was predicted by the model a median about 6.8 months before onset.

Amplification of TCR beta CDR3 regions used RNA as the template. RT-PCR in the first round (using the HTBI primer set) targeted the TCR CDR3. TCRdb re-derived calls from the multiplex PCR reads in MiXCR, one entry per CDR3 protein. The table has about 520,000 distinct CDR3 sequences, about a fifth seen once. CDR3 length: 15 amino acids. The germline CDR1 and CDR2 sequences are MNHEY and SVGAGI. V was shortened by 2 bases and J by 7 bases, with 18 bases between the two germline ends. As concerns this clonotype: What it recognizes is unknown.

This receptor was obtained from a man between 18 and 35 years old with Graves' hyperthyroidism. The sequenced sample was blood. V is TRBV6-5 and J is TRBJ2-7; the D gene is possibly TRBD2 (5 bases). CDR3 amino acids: CASSYPLPLGGEQYF. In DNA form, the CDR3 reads TGTGCCAGCAGTTACCCCCTCCCCCTCGGCGGGGAGCAGTACTTC.